A selection of T cell receptor beta chains follows, all from one sample in a study of blood T cell repertoires in COVID-19. TCRdb's table, derived via immunoSEQ multiplex PCR, lists solely in-frame clones and lacks some. The table includes around 85,000 clones, roughly 89% detected once. The specimen sequenced was peripheral blood. These receptor sequences come from a woman aged 80 or over with active or convalescent COVID-19. Both conserved end residues are part of each CDR3. Each record gives: D gene, clone size, V gene, J gene, CDR3 DNA, CDR3 protein. D genes are given only for firm matches. Some rows have no size entry. The others give once, few or many, or a class for an expanded clone.

>TRBD1|-|TRBV7-2|TRBJ2-7
TGTGCCAGCAAGACGGGACAGCCCAACTACGAGCAGTACTTC
CASKTGQPNYEQYF
>-|-|TRBV4-1|TRBJ2-7
TGCGCCAGCAGCCAAGGACAGTCTTCCTACGAGCAGTACTTC
CASSQGQSSYEQYF
>TRBD2|-|TRBV5-6|TRBJ2-7
TGTGCCAGCAGCTTACGGGGGGAGACCTACGAGCAGTACTTC
CASSLRGETYEQYF
>TRBD1|few|TRBV19|TRBJ2-2
TGTGCCAGTATTCCGACCGGCAGGGGGCATGTGACCGGGGAGCTGTTTTTT
CASIPTGRGHVTGELFF
>TRBD2|-|TRBV27|TRBJ2-2
TGTGCCAGCAGGCGAGGGACTAGCGGGTCGAACACCGGGGAGCTGTTTTTT
CASRRGTSGSNTGELFF
>TRBD1|-|TRBV9|TRBJ1-3
TGTGCCAGCAGCTCCCAGGGGGACGTAATAGGAAACACCATATATTTT
CASSSQGDVIGNTIYF
>-|-|TRBV24-1|TRBJ1-5
TGTGCCACCAGTGATTCCCTCCTAAATCAGCCCCAGCATTTT
CATSDSLLNQPQHF
>TRBD1|-|TRBV5-1|TRBJ1-3
TGCGCCAGCAGCACCGGGACAGCAGGAAACACCATATATTTT
CASSTGTAGNTIYF
>-|-|TRBV3-1/TRBV3-2|TRBJ1-2
TGTGCCAGCAGCCAAGCCGACTATGGCTACACCTTC
CASSQADYGYTF
>TRBD2|-|TRBV9|TRBJ2-1
TGTGCCAGCAGCGTAGGCATGCGGGAGATTACAGACAATGAGCAGTTCTTC
CASSVGMREITDNEQFF
>-|-|TRBV5-1|TRBJ1-6
TGCGCCAGCAGCTTGAGTCAACGGGATAATAATTCACCCCTCCACTTT
CASSLSQRDNNSPLHF
>TRBD1|-|TRBV5-4|TRBJ1-1
TGTGCCAGCAGCTTGGTCGGCGGACAGGGAAGGACTGAAGCTTTCTTT
CASSLVGGQGRTEAFF
>-|-|TRBV27|TRBJ1-4
TGTGCCAGCAGTTCCCGAGTTGCAACTAATGAAAAACTGTTTTTT
CASSSRVATNEKLFF
>TRBD2|few|TRBV11-2|TRBJ2-7
TGTGCCAGCAGCCTTCAGAGCGGGAGGGCCTACGAGCAGTACTTC
CASSLQSGRAYEQYF
>TRBD2|-|TRBV4-1|TRBJ2-2
TGCGCCAGCAGCCTCGGGACTAGCGCTTACACCGGGGAGCTGTTTTTT
CASSLGTSAYTGELFF
>-|-|TRBV29-1|TRBJ2-6
TGCAGCGCCGGGACTGGGGCCAACGTCCTGACTTTC
CSAGTGANVLTF
>-|-|TRBV6-2/TRBV6-3|TRBJ2-1
TGTGCCAGCAGTTACTCGAGAAATGAGCAGTTCTTC
CASSYSRNEQFF
>TRBD1|-|TRBV5-1|TRBJ1-1
TGCGCCAGCAGCTTGGCCGTCGGGACGGGACAGTTGAACACTGAAGCTTTCTTT
CASSLAVGTGQLNTEAFF
>-|few|TRBV12-3/TRBV12-4|TRBJ2-7
TGTGCCAGCAGTTCGTTCGGGGAGCAGTACTTC
CASSSFGEQYF
>-|-|TRBV19|TRBJ2-5
TGTGCCAGTAGTAATACGGGTCAAGAGACCCAGTACTTC
CASSNTGQETQYF
>-|-|TRBV28|TRBJ2-7
TGTGCCAGCAGTCCCCAGATAGCCGTGGGTTACGAGCAGTACTTC
CASSPQIAVGYEQYF
>TRBD2|-|TRBV2|TRBJ2-1
TGTGCCAGCCTAACACTAGCGGAGATATACAATGAGCAGTTCTTC
CASLTLAEIYNEQFF
>TRBD2|-|TRBV28|TRBJ2-7
TGTGCCAGCAGTCCCCCAACTAGCGGGAGCTACGAGCAGTACTTC
CASSPPTSGSYEQYF
>TRBD2|-|TRBV24-1|TRBJ2-1
TGTGCCACCAGTGATCCTGGACTAGCGGGAGGTTTCTATGAGCAGTTCTTC
CATSDPGLAGGFYEQFF
>-|few|TRBV5-1|TRBJ2-7
TGCGCCAGCGGGGCCGGATCCTACGAGCAGTACTTC
CASGAGSYEQYF
>TRBD2|-|TRBV14|TRBJ2-1
TGTGCCAGCGACCTTAGCGGGAGGCCCCATAAGAATGAGCAGTTCTTC
CASDLSGRPHKNEQFF